The rows below give T cell receptor beta chains drawn from one sample of a study of control samples from healthy donors and cancer patients. Some clones are missing from TCRdb's copy, which holds only in-frame ones; the method was immunoSEQ multiplex PCR. Of 100,000 to 150,000 clones detected, around 87% appear once; the ten largest clones hold roughly 2.8%. Material for sequencing was blood. These receptors came from a man in his sixties in good health. Both conserved end residues are part of each CDR3. A D gene is named only where the DNA matches it firmly. Only part of the rows carry a size: once, few, many, or a class if the clone is expanded.

v_gene: TRBV10-3
j_gene: TRBJ2-7
abundance: -
d_gene: -
CDR3aa: CAIGGSYEQYF
CDR3nt: TGTGCCATCGGAGGCTCCTACGAGCAGTACTTC

v_gene: TRBV19
j_gene: TRBJ1-5
abundance: -
d_gene: -
CDR3aa: CASSYDSSYSNQPQHF
CDR3nt: TGTGCCAGTAGCTATGACAGCTCCTATAGCAATCAGCCCCAGCATTTT

v_gene: TRBV5-5
j_gene: TRBJ2-7
abundance: -
d_gene: -
CDR3aa: CASSLTSYEQYF
CDR3nt: TGTGCCAGCAGCTTGACTTCCTACGAGCAGTACTTC

v_gene: TRBV19
j_gene: TRBJ1-4
abundance: few
d_gene: -
CDR3aa: CASSLRANEKLFF
CDR3nt: TGTGCCAGTAGTCTCCGGGCGAATGAAAAACTGTTTTTT

v_gene: TRBV18
j_gene: TRBJ1-2
abundance: -
d_gene: -
CDR3aa: CASSTRKAGDGYTF
CDR3nt: TGTGCCAGCTCCACGCGAAAGGCAGGGGACGGCTACACCTTC

v_gene: TRBV6-5
j_gene: TRBJ1-5
abundance: -
d_gene: TRBD1
CDR3aa: CASSRGQGGHTSQHF
CDR3nt: TGTGCCAGCAGTAGGGGACAGGGGGGTCACACGTCCCAGCATTTT

v_gene: TRBV6-5
j_gene: TRBJ1-4
abundance: -
d_gene: -
CDR3aa: CASESDSNEKLFF
CDR3nt: TGTGCCAGCGAGTCGGACTCTAATGAAAAACTGTTTTTT

v_gene: TRBV7-9
j_gene: TRBJ1-2
abundance: -
d_gene: -
CDR3aa: CASSLEGGHRGYGYTF
CDR3nt: TGTGCCAGCAGCTTAGAAGGAGGCCATCGGGGCTACGGCTACACCTTC

v_gene: TRBV20-1
j_gene: TRBJ1-1
abundance: -
d_gene: -
CDR3aa: CSASQSGLLEAFF
CDR3nt: TGCAGTGCTAGTCAGTCAGGCCTTTTAGAAGCTTTCTTT

v_gene: TRBV5-1
j_gene: TRBJ2-7
abundance: -
d_gene: -
CDR3aa: CASSPQTAGYEQYF
CDR3nt: TGCGCCAGCAGCCCGCAAACGGCAGGCTACGAGCAGTACTTC

v_gene: TRBV2
j_gene: TRBJ1-1
abundance: -
d_gene: -
CDR3aa: CASSAVGSLRRAFF
CDR3nt: TGTGCCAGCAGTGCGGTGGGTTCTTTACGGCGCGCTTTCTTT

v_gene: TRBV28
j_gene: TRBJ1-3
abundance: -
d_gene: -
CDR3aa: CASSSPGGRYTIYF
CDR3nt: TGTGCCAGCTCTTCCCCGGGAGGGAGATACACCATATATTTT

v_gene: TRBV3-1/TRBV3-2
j_gene: TRBJ2-3
abundance: few
d_gene: -
CDR3aa: CASSQGSLATDTQYF
CDR3nt: TGTGCCAGCAGCCAAGGGTCCCTAGCTACAGATACGCAGTATTTT

v_gene: TRBV19
j_gene: TRBJ1-5
abundance: -
d_gene: -
CDR3aa: CASSPTGSNQPQHF
CDR3nt: TGTGCCAGTAGTCCGACGGGGAGCAATCAGCCCCAGCATTTT

v_gene: TRBV7-3
j_gene: TRBJ2-7
abundance: -
d_gene: -
CDR3aa: CASSPTGGVGEQYF
CDR3nt: TGTGCCAGCAGCCCCACGGGCGGGGTGGGCGAGCAGTACTTC

v_gene: TRBV7-2
j_gene: TRBJ1-1
abundance: -
d_gene: -
CDR3aa: CASSLASGRTEAFF
CDR3nt: TGTGCCAGCAGCTTAGCGTCAGGGAGGACTGAAGCTTTCTTT

v_gene: TRBV4-1
j_gene: TRBJ1-2
abundance: -
d_gene: -
CDR3aa: CASSLSRTRGYTF
CDR3nt: TGCGCCAGCAGCCTCTCTAGGACCCGGGGCTACACCTTC

v_gene: TRBV28
j_gene: TRBJ1-2
abundance: -
d_gene: TRBD1
CDR3aa: CASRIGRTGGSGYTF
CDR3nt: TGTGCCAGCAGGATAGGGCGGACAGGAGGCAGTGGCTACACCTTC

v_gene: TRBV18
j_gene: TRBJ2-7
abundance: -
d_gene: TRBD1
CDR3aa: CASSPYSGRTGDSYEQYF
CDR3nt: TGTGCCAGCTCACCATATTCAGGTAGGACAGGGGACTCCTACGAGCAGTACTTC

v_gene: TRBV19
j_gene: TRBJ1-5
abundance: -
d_gene: -
CDR3aa: CASNLSPQGNQPQHF
CDR3nt: TGTGCCAGTAATCTGTCCCCTCAGGGAAATCAGCCCCAGCATTTT

v_gene: TRBV9
j_gene: TRBJ2-2
abundance: -
d_gene: TRBD2
CDR3aa: CASSPSGGAITGELFF
CDR3nt: TGTGCCAGCAGCCCGAGCGGGGGGGCGATCACCGGGGAGCTGTTTTTT

v_gene: TRBV2
j_gene: TRBJ1-1
abundance: -
d_gene: -
CDR3aa: CASSSQRGGGAFF
CDR3nt: TGTGCCAGCAGCTCTCAGAGGGGTGGGGGCGCTTTCTTT

v_gene: TRBV18
j_gene: TRBJ1-2
abundance: -
d_gene: -
CDR3aa: CASSWNLPDTGIANGYTF
CDR3nt: TGTGCCAGCTCATGGAACCTACCCGACACAGGGATAGCGAATGGCTACACCTTC

v_gene: TRBV20-1
j_gene: TRBJ1-2
abundance: -
d_gene: TRBD1
CDR3aa: CSASYQGAHGYTF
CDR3nt: TGCAGTGCTAGTTATCAGGGGGCGCATGGCTACACCTTC

v_gene: TRBV7-9
j_gene: TRBJ1-3
abundance: -
d_gene: -
CDR3aa: CASSSYDTYSGNTIYF
CDR3nt: TGTGCCAGCAGCTCGTACGACACCTACTCTGGAAACACCATATATTTT

v_gene: TRBV4-1
j_gene: TRBJ2-7
abundance: -
d_gene: -
CDR3aa: CASSQVKSGYEQYF
CDR3nt: TGCGCCAGCAGCCAAGTAAAAAGCGGCTACGAGCAGTACTTC

v_gene: TRBV19
j_gene: TRBJ1-2
abundance: -
d_gene: -
CDR3aa: CASSDQKGIAGYGYTF
CDR3nt: TGTGCCAGTAGTGACCAAAAGGGGATTGCGGGCTATGGCTACACCTTC

v_gene: TRBV21-1
j_gene: TRBJ1-4
abundance: -
d_gene: -
CDR3aa: CASRRRTATNEKLFF
CDR3nt: TGTGCCAGCAGACGCCGGACGGCAACTAATGAAAAACTGTTTTTT

v_gene: TRBV28
j_gene: TRBJ1-2
abundance: -
d_gene: -
CDR3aa: CASTAGYGYTF
CDR3nt: TGTGCCAGCACCGCGGGCTATGGCTACACCTTC

v_gene: TRBV5-1
j_gene: TRBJ2-5
abundance: once
d_gene: -
CDR3aa: CASSGSYQTPLSGETQYF
CDR3nt: TGCGCCAGCAGTGGCAGCTATCAAACCCCCCTATCCGGTGAGACCCAGTACTTC

v_gene: TRBV6-7
j_gene: TRBJ1-4
abundance: -
d_gene: TRBD1
CDR3aa: CASSYPTGNVDEKLFF
CDR3nt: TGTGCCAGCAGTTACCCGACAGGGAATGTGGATGAAAAACTGTTTTTT

v_gene: TRBV19
j_gene: TRBJ2-3
abundance: -
d_gene: -
CDR3aa: CASRPRQGTDTQYF
CDR3nt: TGTGCCAGTAGGCCCCGACAGGGCACAGATACGCAGTATTTT

v_gene: TRBV6-2/TRBV6-3
j_gene: TRBJ1-5
abundance: -
d_gene: -
CDR3aa: CASSEIQDQPQHF
CDR3nt: TGTGCCAGCAGCGAGATACAGGATCAGCCCCAGCATTTT

v_gene: TRBV30
j_gene: TRBJ1-2
abundance: -
d_gene: -
CDR3aa: CAWSRGLFYGYTF
CDR3nt: TGTGCCTGGAGCCGCGGACTCTTCTATGGCTACACCTTC

v_gene: TRBV18
j_gene: TRBJ2-1
abundance: -
d_gene: TRBD1
CDR3aa: CASSPRQGARDEQFF
CDR3nt: TGTGCCAGCTCACCTAGACAGGGGGCGCGCGATGAGCAGTTCTTC

v_gene: TRBV11-2
j_gene: TRBJ1-6
abundance: once
d_gene: -
CDR3aa: CASSSSLYPLHF
CDR3nt: TGTGCCAGCAGCTCCTCGTTGTATCCCCTCCACTTT

v_gene: TRBV7-2
j_gene: TRBJ1-3
abundance: -
d_gene: TRBD1
CDR3aa: CASSLAQGQYSGNTIYF
CDR3nt: TGTGCCAGCAGCTTAGCACAGGGACAGTACTCTGGAAACACCATATATTTT

v_gene: TRBV5-6
j_gene: TRBJ2-2
abundance: -
d_gene: -
CDR3aa: CASSLPPPGELFF
CDR3nt: TGTGCCAGCAGCTTGCCCCCGCCCGGGGAGCTGTTTTTT

v_gene: TRBV7-9
j_gene: TRBJ1-5
abundance: -
d_gene: -
CDR3aa: CASSLGGISNQPQHF
CDR3nt: TGTGCCAGCAGCTTAGGGGGAATCTCCAATCAGCCCCAGCATTTT

v_gene: TRBV19
j_gene: TRBJ2-3
abundance: -
d_gene: TRBD2
CDR3aa: CASSPRTSGRSSSTDTQYF
CDR3nt: TGTGCCAGTAGTCCTCGGACTAGCGGGCGATCCTCTAGCACAGATACGCAGTATTTT

v_gene: TRBV25-1
j_gene: TRBJ1-1
abundance: -
d_gene: -
CDR3aa: CASSDSLNTEAFF
CDR3nt: TGTGCCAGCAGTGACAGTCTGAACACTGAAGCTTTCTTT